Presented here are 13 T cell receptor beta chains from one specimen sequenced in a study of blood T cell repertoires in COVID-19. Profiling relied on immunoSEQ multiplex PCR, and the TCRdb table lists in-frame clones only, not all of them. The sample includes 250,000 or so clones, roughly nine tenths of them seen just once. The source material was peripheral blood. The receptors stem from a woman between 40 and 50 years old who had recovered from COVID-19.

This chain connects TRBV5-4 to TRBJ2-7; the match to TRBD1 covers 11 bases. Trimming at V came to 2 bases and at J to 6 bases, leaving 7 bases not matched to a gene. Germline V lookup: CDR1 SGHNT, CDR2 YYREEE (reference sequence). The CDR3 runs to 15 residues. The CDR3 DNA sequence: TGTGCCAGCAGCTTCCGGGACAGGGGGTTCGGCGAGCAGTACTTC. As protein: CASSFRDRGFGEQYF.

The chain uses TRBV28 and TRBJ2-3, with a possible D match to TRBD1 (5 bases). CDR3 length: 15 residues. CDR1 MDHEN and CDR2 SYDVKM come from the germline V gene. V was clipped by 3 bases and J by 0 bases, with 10 bases between them. The CDR3 nucleotides read TGTGCCAGCAGTTTTGCTACAGGAAGCACAGATACGCAGTATTTT. It specifies CASSFATGSTDTQYF.

J is TRBJ2-7 and V is TRBV19; D is possibly TRBD1 (5 bases). CDR1 and CDR2 (germline): LNHDA, SQIVND (reference sequence). The CDR3 sequence is 17 residues long. Trimming removed 3 bases from V and 3 bases from J, with 21 bases in between. Written as DNA, the CDR3 is TGTGCCAGTAGTATTATTTTCGGGTCGGACACCAGCTACGAGCAGTACTTC. This translates into CASSIIFGSDTSYEQYF.

This clone occurred a few times. The identical CDR3 is also encoded by other nucleotide sequences in the sample. The chain combines TRBV3-1 (or the pseudogene TRBV3-2) with TRBJ2-2; D gene unclear. This CDR3 has 12 residues. The V end was cut by 6 bases, the J end by 1 base, with 3 bases between. The V gene's germline CDR1 is LGHDT and CDR2 YNNKEL (reference sequence). The CDR3 sequence: CASSLNTGELFF. CDR3 DNA: TGTGCCAGCAGTCTGAACACCGGGGAGCTGTTTTTT.

The J gene is TRBJ2-1, the V gene TRBV5-1; the match to TRBD2 covers 7 bases. CDR1 and CDR2 (germline): SGHRS, YFSETQ. The V segment lost 7 bases and the J segment 10 bases; nucleotides outside the gene matches: 11. The CDR3 totals 13 residues. CDR3 DNA: TGCGCCAGCTCTGACCAGCCAGCGGGAGAGCAGTTCTTC. Protein: CASSDQPAGEQFF.

The chain employs TRBV7-9 and TRBJ2-7; no reliable D call. The germline V gene encodes CDR1 SEHNR and CDR2 FQNEAQ (reference sequence). V lost 5 bases and J lost 4, with 9 bases in between. This CDR3 contains 12 residues. The CDR3 loop is CASSPALYEQYF. The CDR3 DNA is TGTGCCAGCAGCCCCGCCCTATACGAGCAGTACTTC.

The V gene is TRBV28, the J gene TRBJ2-7; TRBD1 matches 9 bases. Trimming removed 3 bases from V and 7 bases from J; junction bases left unmatched: 10. This CDR3 region has 15 residues. Germline V lookup: CDR1 MDHEN, CDR2 SYDVKM. This CDR3 is CASSFPGQGAMEQYF. In DNA form, the CDR3 reads TGTGCCAGCAGTTTTCCGGGACAGGGTGCTATGGAGCAGTACTTC.

This rearrangement joins TRBV5-4 to TRBJ2-6; D is unresolved. The CDR3 is 17 amino acids. V lost 1 base to trimming and J lost 1 base, with 12 bases between them. Germline V gene sequence: CDR1 SGHNT, CDR2 YYREEE (reference sequence). This CDR3 is CASSLWSGASGANVLTF. As DNA, the CDR3 is TGTGCCAGCAGCTTGTGGTCAGGCGCGTCTGGGGCCAACGTCCTGACTTTC.

The rearrangement links TRBV11-2 to TRBJ1-2; a possible D gene is TRBD1 (5 bases). CDR3 length equals 13 residues. Germline V CDR1 and CDR2: SGHAT, FQNNGV. V was trimmed by 3 bases and J by 2 bases, leaving 7 bases between them. The CDR3 nucleotides read TGTGCCAGCAGCTTCGACAGCAACTATGGCTACACCTTC. As protein: CASSFDSNYGYTF.

V is TRBV7-8 and J is TRBJ2-2; the match to TRBD1 covers 12 bases. V lost 2 bases, J lost 5 bases, and 6 bases stayed unmatched. The CDR3 runs to 17 residues. The V gene's germline CDR1 is SGHVS and CDR2 FQNEAQ. The CDR3 reads CASSLPGQGASTGELFF. For the CDR3, the DNA is TGTGCCAGCAGCTTACCGGGACAGGGGGCCTCGACCGGGGAGCTGTTTTTT.

This sequence joins TRBV25-1 and TRBJ2-2; D not resolved. The CDR3 is 13 residues long. Germline-derived CDR1 and CDR2 are MGHDK and SYGVNS. V lost 6 bases to trimming and J lost 3 bases, with 8 bases between them. The CDR3 loop reads CASRVRDTGELFF. The CDR3 DNA is TGTGCCAGCAGAGTAAGAGACACCGGGGAGCTGTTTTTT.

V is TRBV7-9 and J is TRBJ2-7; D not certain. The CDR3 is made up of 13 amino acids. V lost 2 bases and J 6 bases, leaving 11 bases between the germline ends. Germline loops: CDR1 SEHNR, CDR2 FQNEAQ (reference sequence). DNA of the CDR3: TGTGCCAGCAGCTTATACCGAGGAGCCGAGCAGTACTTC. Protein sequence: CASSLYRGAEQYF.

The CDR3: CASSLSRTAYNEQFF. The CDR3 region has the DNA TGTGCCAGCAGCTTATCCCGGACAGCTTACAATGAGCAGTTCTTC. The rearrangement links TRBV11-3 to TRBJ2-1; D is perhaps TRBD1 (6 bases). Germline CDR1 SGHNT, CDR2 YENEEA. V lost 2 bases to trimming and J lost 4 bases, with 12 bases between them. CDR3 length: 15 residues.